The rows below give T cell receptor beta chains drawn from one sample of a study of T cell changes during pregnancy in multiple sclerosis. Produced via immunoSEQ multiplex PCR; TCRdb's table is partial and in-frame only. The sample comprises about 47,000 clones, 85% to 95% of which are singletons, and more than 0.95% rests with the top ten. Specimen: peripheral blood, collected after pregnancy. All receptors derive from a female donor with multiple sclerosis, enrolled in a pregnancy study. CDR3s include the opening cysteine and the closing phenylalanine or tryptophan. The D gene is left open where the match is weak. Expanded clones get a size class; other rows say once, few or many, or leave the size out.

v_call,d_call,j_call,clone_size,cdr3_aa,cdr3_nt
TRBV6-6,TRBD1,TRBJ1-1,-,CASRPTGGEDGAFF,TGTGCCAGCAGACCGACAGGGGGTGAGGATGGGGCTTTCTTT
TRBV4-3,-,TRBJ1-2,-,CASSQRQGFGYTF,TGCGCCAGCAGCCAACGGCAGGGGTTTGGCTACACCTTC
TRBV11-3,TRBD2,TRBJ2-5,-,CASSPGRLAGGHQETQYF,TGTGCCAGCAGTCCGGGGCGGCTAGCGGGGGGTCACCAAGAGACCCAGTACTTC
TRBV4-1,-,TRBJ2-7,-,CASSLAFQAYEQYF,TGCGCCAGCAGCCTGGCATTTCAAGCCTACGAGCAGTACTTC
TRBV9,-,TRBJ1-3,few,CASSESVVTGNTIYF,TGTGCCAGCAGCGAATCCGTAGTGACTGGAAACACCATATATTTT
TRBV10-3,TRBD2,TRBJ2-5,-,CAISEGDIAGGLGETQYF,TGTGCCATCAGTGAAGGTGATATAGCGGGGGGGCTGGGAGAGACCCAGTACTTC
TRBV11-2,-,TRBJ1-1,-,CASSDRHFGNTEAFF,TGTGCCAGCAGCGACCGACACTTCGGGAACACTGAAGCTTTCTTT
TRBV6-1,-,TRBJ1-1,-,CASSEVPVNTEAFF,TGTGCCAGCAGTGAAGTCCCAGTGAACACTGAAGCTTTCTTT
TRBV29-1,-,TRBJ1-4,-,CSVQGNREKLFF,TGCAGCGTTCAGGGAAATAGGGAAAAACTGTTTTTT
TRBV11-2,-,TRBJ1-2,-,CASSFSLDGYTF,TGTGCCAGCAGCTTTAGTCTGGATGGCTACACCTTC
TRBV7-8,-,TRBJ2-7,-,CASSLGHSDYEQYF,TGTGCCAGCAGCCTAGGACATTCGGACTACGAGCAGTACTTC
TRBV9,-,TRBJ2-4,-,CASSGGTANIQYF,TGTGCCAGCAGCGGCGGGACAGCAAACATTCAGTACTTC
TRBV5-4,-,TRBJ1-1,-,CASSLARNTEAFF,TGTGCCAGCAGCTTGGCCCGGAACACTGAAGCTTTCTTT
TRBV2,TRBD1,TRBJ2-6,once,CASRGPGQGATGANVLTF,TGTGCCAGCAGGGGGCCGGGACAGGGGGCTACTGGGGCCAACGTCCTGACTTTC
TRBV4-2,-,TRBJ2-5,-,CASSQDEGLLGGTGETQYF,TGTGCCAGCAGCCAAGATGAAGGACTCCTCGGGGGTACTGGAGAGACCCAGTACTTC
TRBV9,TRBD2,TRBJ2-1,-,CASRGGTGNEQFF,TGTGCCAGCAGGGGGGGGACCGGCAATGAGCAGTTCTTC
TRBV6-4,-,TRBJ2-3,-,CASSDGRDTDTQYF,TGTGCCAGCAGTGACGGCAGGGACACAGATACGCAGTATTTT
TRBV9,-,TRBJ1-5,-,CASSVTADGQPQHF,TGTGCCAGCAGCGTAACAGCGGATGGGCAGCCCCAGCATTTT
TRBV2,TRBD1,TRBJ2-7,-,CASSVSYRGTSYEQYF,TGTGCCAGCAGTGTATCATACAGGGGAACCTCCTACGAGCAGTACTTC
TRBV19,TRBD1,TRBJ2-7,-,CASSPSGTGVDEQYF,TGTGCCAGTAGTCCCTCCGGGACAGGAGTTGACGAGCAGTACTTC
TRBV6-5,-,TRBJ2-5,-,CASSAIRETQYF,TGTGCCAGCAGCGCCATCAGAGAGACCCAGTACTTC
TRBV7-9,-,TRBJ2-5,-,CASSLGVSRETQYF,TGTGCCAGCAGCTTAGGTGTTAGCCGAGAGACCCAGTACTTC
TRBV9,-,TRBJ1-5,-,CASSVDGTTVQPQHF,TGTGCCAGCAGCGTAGACGGGACAACGGTTCAGCCCCAGCATTTT
TRBV7-9,-,TRBJ1-2,-,CASSGPGDYGYTF,TGTGCCAGCAGCGGTCCAGGGGACTATGGCTACACCTTC
TRBV23-1,TRBD1,TRBJ2-7,-,CASSQSCRGFPYEQYF,TGCGCCAGCAGTCAATCTTGCAGGGGGTTTCCCTACGAGCAGTACTTC
TRBV5-4,-,TRBJ1-3,-,CASSLGFSSGNTIYF,TGTGCCAGCAGCTTGGGGTTCAGCTCTGGAAACACCATATATTTT
TRBV7-9,TRBD1,TRBJ1-4,-,CASSKDRADEKLFF,TGTGCCAGCAGTAAGGACAGGGCTGATGAAAAACTGTTTTTT
TRBV13,TRBD2,TRBJ2-1,-,CASSGGDNEQFF,TGTGCCAGCAGCGGGGGGGATAATGAGCAGTTCTTC
TRBV19,TRBD1,TRBJ2-3,-,CASSIGRTGVLTDTQYF,TGTGCCAGTAGTATAGGACGGACAGGGGTCCTCACAGATACGCAGTATTTT
TRBV16,TRBD1,TRBJ1-1,once,CASSQTGGDTEAFF,TGTGCCAGCAGCCAAACAGGGGGTGACACTGAAGCTTTCTTT
TRBV5-1,-,TRBJ1-1,-,CASSWGGLGPEAFF,TGCGCCAGCAGCTGGGGAGGACTAGGTCCTGAAGCTTTCTTT
TRBV6-1,-,TRBJ2-7,-,CASSEGGTGSYEQYF,TGTGCCAGCAGTGAGGGGGGGACAGGATCCTACGAGCAGTACTTC
TRBV6-5,-,TRBJ2-3,-,CASREISTDTQYF,TGTGCCAGTCGGGAGATTAGCACAGATACGCAGTATTTT
TRBV30,TRBD1,TRBJ1-6,-,CAWSVLDRDNSPLHF,TGTGCCTGGAGTGTACTGGACAGGGATAATTCACCCCTCCACTTT
TRBV7-3,-,TRBJ1-2,-,CASSPWGGDYGYTF,TGTGCCAGCAGCCCGTGGGGGGGTGACTATGGCTACACCTTC
TRBV9,TRBD2,TRBJ2-7,-,CASSPRARGTTFSEQYF,TGTGCCAGCAGCCCCCGTGCGCGCGGGACTACCTTCTCCGAGCAGTACTTC
TRBV7-2,TRBD1,TRBJ1-2,-,CASSLGTGGVNYGYTF,TGTGCCAGCAGCTTAGGAACAGGGGGTGTAAACTATGGCTACACCTTC